A single sample gave rise to the 8 T cell receptor beta chains below, sequenced in a study of beta chain features in type 1 diabetes. Of the isolated RNA, all was reverse transcribed, and so the sequenced material was expressed TCRB transcripts. Repertoires were generated with immunoSEQ multiplex PCR, while TCRdb's copy carries only in-frame clones and drops some. Here the sample spans around 300,000 clones, 12% to 15% being singletons. Input material: central memory CD4+ T cells from blood. These receptor sequences come from a man aged 25 to 45 in good health.

This chain links TRBV7-2 with TRBJ1-5, with unresolved D. CDR1 and CDR2 from the germline V gene are SGHTA and FQGNSA. The CDR3 loop spans 15 amino acids. Trimming left V 1 base short and J 0 bases short, with 7 bases between. The CDR3 loop reads CASSLVKNSNQPQHF. The CDR3 DNA reads as TGTGCCAGCAGCTTAGTAAAAAATAGCAATCAGCCCCAGCATTTT.

This clone was seen more than once but under ten times. J is TRBJ1-1 and V is TRBV6-6; TRBD1 might be the D (6 bases). The CDR3 runs 14 residues. Germline lookup yields CDR1 MNHNY and CDR2 SVGAGI (reference sequence). Trimming removed 2 bases at V and 2 bases at J, with 9 bases between. The CDR3 loop is CASSYRGANTEAFF. The DNA of the CDR3 is TGTGCCAGCAGTTACCGGGGGGCTAACACTGAAGCTTTCTTT.

A few counts support this clone. The CDR3 nucleotides read TGTGCCACAACCGGGCCTAGCACAGATACGCAGTATTTT. Translated, it gives CATTGPSTDTQYF. J is TRBJ2-3 and V is TRBV18; no reliable D call. Germline CDR1 and CDR2: KGHSH and LQKENI. This CDR3 comprises 13 residues. V lost 10 bases and J lost 0, with 11 bases in between.

This rearrangement joins TRBV4-3 to TRBJ2-2; a weak D match, TRBD2 (5 bases). The CDR3 has 12 amino acids. V lost 4 bases and J lost 6, with 6 bases in between. The germline gives CDR1 LGHNA, CDR2 YSLEER. The CDR3 here is CASSPRAGELFF. DNA for the CDR3: TGCGCCAGCAGCCCGCGGGCCGGGGAGCTGTTTTTT.

This clone came up a few times. The chain links TRBV28 to TRBJ2-1; D is perhaps TRBD2 (5 bases). There are 12 residues in the CDR3. Looked up from germline, CDR1 is MDHEN and CDR2 is SYDVKM. Trimming took 3 bases from V and 9 from J, leaving 9 bases between them. CDR3 residues: CASSFGKSEQFF. Written as DNA, the CDR3 is TGTGCCAGCAGTTTCGGGAAATCTGAGCAGTTCTTC. Full variable domain (outside the CDR3, taken from reference TRBV28 and TRBJ2-1): DVKVTQSSRYLVKRTGEKVFLECVQDMDHENMFWYRQDPGLGLRLIYFSYDVKMKEKGDIPEGYSVSREKKERFSLILESASTNQTSMYLCASSFGKSEQFFGPGTRLTVL.

This chain links TRBV7-2 with TRBJ2-5; D unclear. The CDR3 length is 14 residues. Between the trimmed V and J ends, which lost 0 bases and 5 bases, there was a span of 10 bases. Germline CDR1 is SGHTA and CDR2 is FQGNSA. Written as DNA, the CDR3 is TGTGCCAGCAGCTTAGCAAAAAACATCGAGACCCAGTACTTC. Translating it yields CASSLAKNIETQYF.

This clone was observed at least ten times. This chain uses TRBV6-6 with TRBJ2-1; D assignment may be TRBD1 or TRBD2 (6 bases each). The CDR3 has 13 residues. Germline V gene sequence: CDR1 MNHNY, CDR2 SVGAGI (reference sequence). With 4 bases removed from V and 7 bases from J, the gap between germline ends came to 11 bases. CDR3 bases: TGTGCCAGCAGTTCCGGAGGGGGTAATGAGCAGTTCTTC. Its translation: CASSSGGGNEQFF.

The chain has TRBV6-6 and TRBJ1-2; 8 bases fit TRBD1. The CDR3 runs to 13 residues. Germline V gives CDR1 MNHNY, CDR2 SVGAGI (reference sequence). V lost 10 bases and J lost 2; bases outside the gene matches: 6. In DNA, the CDR3 is TGTGCCACCCACAGGGGGATAAACTATGGCTACACCTTC. Encoded protein: CATHRGINYGYTF.